Listed here are 12 T cell receptor beta chains from one sample, sequenced in a study of control samples from healthy donors and cancer patients. Profiling relied on immunoSEQ multiplex PCR, and the TCRdb table lists in-frame clones only, not all of them. The data contain about 130,000 clones, around 93% of them singletons. Input material: blood. The source is a man aged 18 to 30 in good health.

V and J are TRBV10-3 and TRBJ1-5, with 7 nucleotides matching TRBD1. The CDR3 has 20 residues. Unmatched junction bases numbered 14, after V lost 0 bases and J lost 0 bases. Germline lookup yields CDR1 ENHRY and CDR2 SYGVKD. The CDR3 protein is CAISESFWTGAEYSNQPQHF. In DNA, the CDR3 is TGTGCCATCAGTGAGTCGTTTTGGACAGGCGCCGAATATAGCAATCAGCCCCAGCATTTT.

The chain combines TRBV10-1 with TRBJ2-2, with a possible D match to TRBD2 (5 bases). The germline V and J ends were trimmed by 7 bases and 5 bases, with 8 bases remaining between them. Per germline, CDR1 WNHNN and CDR2 SYGVQD (reference sequence). CDR3 length equals 12 residues. In nucleotides, the CDR3 is TGCGCCAGCAACGAGGGAACCGGGGAGCTGTTTTTT. Translating gives CASNEGTGELFF.

The genes are TRBV2 and TRBJ2-1, with D uncertain. Germline loops: CDR1 SNHLY, CDR2 FYNNEI. V gave up 4 bases and J gave up 7 bases, with 5 bases separating them. The CDR3 has 11 amino acids. CDR3 nucleotide sequence: TGTGCCAGCAGTGGACGTAATGAGCAGTTCTTC. It encodes CASSGRNEQFF.

The rearrangement links TRBV18 to TRBJ1-6; no firm D call. With 3 bases removed from V and 10 bases from J, the gap between germline ends came to 10 bases. Germline V gene data show CDR1 as KGHSH and CDR2 as LQKENI. CDR3 length: 13 amino acids. CDR3 nucleotide sequence: TGTGCCAGCTCACCGATAAGGGAATCACCCCTCCACTTT. Protein product: CASSPIRESPLHF.

The genes are TRBV30 and TRBJ2-5, with 9 bases fitting TRBD1. This CDR3 spans 16 amino acids. CDR1 GTSNPN and CDR2 SVGIG come from the germline V gene (reference sequence). V trimming: 5 bases; J trimming: 4 bases; junction bases outside the gene matches: 14. CDR3 DNA sequence: TGTGCCTGGGGGGGGACAGGGTTCGCCCTTGGAGAGACCCAGTACTTC. Translation: CAWGGTGFALGETQYF.

The V call is TRBV3-1 (or the pseudogene TRBV3-2), the J call TRBJ2-7; 8 nucleotides match TRBD2. The CDR3 extends over 14 amino acids. Germline CDR1 reads LGHDT; CDR2 reads YNNKEL (reference sequence). The J segment lost 2 bases and the V segment lost 4 bases, leaving 4 bases of the junction unmatched. The CDR3 is CASSPLAGTYEQYF. For the CDR3, the DNA is TGTGCCAGCAGCCCCTTAGCGGGGACCTACGAGCAGTACTTC.

The gene calls are TRBV9 and TRBJ2-3; perhaps TRBD2 as D (5 bases). Trimming stripped 5 bases from V and 1 base from J, with 14 bases between. The CDR3 totals 15 residues. In germline, CDR1 is SGDLS, CDR2 YYNGEE. CDR3 coding DNA: TGTGCCAGCAGGGACGAGCGGAGTCGCACAGATACGCAGTATTTT. It translates to CASRDERSRTDTQYF.

The chain employs TRBV5-1 and TRBJ2-3, with 8 positions matching TRBD2. The CDR3 is 15 residues long. Germline V gives CDR1 SGHRS, CDR2 YFSETQ. The trim removed 0 bases at V and 6 bases at J, leaving 6 bases unmatched. The CDR3 coding sequence is TGCGCCAGCAGCTTGGAGAGCGGGGGTGGGGATACGCAGTATTTT. This codes for CASSLESGGGDTQYF.

The V gene is TRBV11-2, the J gene TRBJ2-5; D is ambiguous. CDR3 length: 14 amino acids. Germline CDR1 SGHAT, CDR2 FQNNGV. V lost 3 bases and J 5 bases, leaving 13 bases between the germline ends. CDR3 DNA sequence: TGTGCCAGCAGCTTCCGCGGTGCTCCCGAGACCCAGTACTTC. It specifies CASSFRGAPETQYF.

The table lists this clone with a count of one. The rearrangement joins TRBV29-1 to TRBJ2-5; the match to TRBD2 covers 8 bases. The CDR3 runs to 11 residues. Germline V gene data show CDR1 as SQVTM and CDR2 as ANQGSEA. V gave up 6 bases and J gave up 7 bases; unmatched junction bases: 4. CDR3 region: CSVTSGGTQYF. For the CDR3, the DNA is TGCAGCGTCACTAGCGGTGGGACCCAGTACTTC.

The J gene is TRBJ1-2, the V gene TRBV27; a possible D gene is TRBD1 (6 bases). The CDR3 has 14 amino acids. Germline V gene sequence: CDR1 MNHEY, CDR2 SMNVEV (reference sequence). With 6 bases removed from V and 5 bases from J, the gap between germline ends came to 16 bases. CDR3 protein: CASREPGGLYGYTF. Written as DNA, the CDR3 is TGTGCCAGCAGGGAACCGGGGGGCTTATATGGCTACACCTTC.

This rearrangement joins TRBV19 to TRBJ2-2; D is ambiguous. Trimming shortened V by 3 bases and J by 2 bases, and 10 bases separated the two germline ends. The V gene's germline CDR1 is LNHDA and CDR2 SQIVND (reference sequence). The CDR3 has 15 residues. CDR3 region: CASSMWRSNTGELFF. CDR3 coding DNA: TGTGCCAGTAGTATGTGGCGCTCAAACACCGGGGAGCTGTTTTTT.